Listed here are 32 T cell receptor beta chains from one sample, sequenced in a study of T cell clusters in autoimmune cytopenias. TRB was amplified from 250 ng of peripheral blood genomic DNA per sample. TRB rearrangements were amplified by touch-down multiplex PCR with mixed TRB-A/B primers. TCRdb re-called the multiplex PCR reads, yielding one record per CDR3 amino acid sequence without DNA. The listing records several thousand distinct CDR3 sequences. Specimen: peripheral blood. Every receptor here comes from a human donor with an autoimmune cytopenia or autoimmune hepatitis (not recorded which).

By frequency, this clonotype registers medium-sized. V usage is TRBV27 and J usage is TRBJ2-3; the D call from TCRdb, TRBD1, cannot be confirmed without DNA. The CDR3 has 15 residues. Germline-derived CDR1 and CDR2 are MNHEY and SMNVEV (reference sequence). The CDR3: CASSLRGQGPDTQYF.

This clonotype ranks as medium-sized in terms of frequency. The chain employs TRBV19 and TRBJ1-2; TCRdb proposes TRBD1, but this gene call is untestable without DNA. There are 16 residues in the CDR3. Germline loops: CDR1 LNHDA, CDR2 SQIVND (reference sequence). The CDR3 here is CASSIDFYRGNYGYTF.

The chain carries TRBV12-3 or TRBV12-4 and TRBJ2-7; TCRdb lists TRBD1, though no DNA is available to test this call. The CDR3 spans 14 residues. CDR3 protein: CASSRGTGGGEQYF.

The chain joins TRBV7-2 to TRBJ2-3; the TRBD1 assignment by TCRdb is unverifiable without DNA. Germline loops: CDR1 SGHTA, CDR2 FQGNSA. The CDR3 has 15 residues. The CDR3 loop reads CASRRAGGSGDTQYF.

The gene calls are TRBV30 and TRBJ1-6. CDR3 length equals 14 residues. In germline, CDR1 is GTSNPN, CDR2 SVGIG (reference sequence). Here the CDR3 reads CAWRTKPYNSPLHF.

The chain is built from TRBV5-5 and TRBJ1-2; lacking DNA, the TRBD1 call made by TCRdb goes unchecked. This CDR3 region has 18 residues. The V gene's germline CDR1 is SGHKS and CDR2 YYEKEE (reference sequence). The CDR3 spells CASSLGPGQGGTNYGYTF.

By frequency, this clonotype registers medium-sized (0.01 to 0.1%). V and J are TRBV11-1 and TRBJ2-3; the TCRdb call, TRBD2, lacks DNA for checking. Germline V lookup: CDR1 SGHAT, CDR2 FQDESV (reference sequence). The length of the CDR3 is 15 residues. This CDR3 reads CASSLGDRDLDTQYF.

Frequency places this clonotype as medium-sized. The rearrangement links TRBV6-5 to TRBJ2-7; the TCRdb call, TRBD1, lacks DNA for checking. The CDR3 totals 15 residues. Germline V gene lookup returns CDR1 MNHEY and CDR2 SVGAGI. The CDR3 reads CASSPVSPSSYEQYF.

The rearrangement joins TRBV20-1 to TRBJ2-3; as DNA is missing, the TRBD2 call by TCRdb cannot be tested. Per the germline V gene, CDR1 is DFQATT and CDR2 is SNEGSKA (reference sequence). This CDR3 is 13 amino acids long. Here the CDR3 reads CSARGTGVKTQYF.

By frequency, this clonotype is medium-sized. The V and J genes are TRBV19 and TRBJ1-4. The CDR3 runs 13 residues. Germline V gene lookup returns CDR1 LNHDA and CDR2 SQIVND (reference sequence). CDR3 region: CASSMGRNEKLFF.

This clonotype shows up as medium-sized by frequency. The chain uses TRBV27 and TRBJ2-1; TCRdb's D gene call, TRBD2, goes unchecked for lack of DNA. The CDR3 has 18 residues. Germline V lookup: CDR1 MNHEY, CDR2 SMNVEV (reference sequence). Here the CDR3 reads CASSLRLLAGGSYNEQFF.

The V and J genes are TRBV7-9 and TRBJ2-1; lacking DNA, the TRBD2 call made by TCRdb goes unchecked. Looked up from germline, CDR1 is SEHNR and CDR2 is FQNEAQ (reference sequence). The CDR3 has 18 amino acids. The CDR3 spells CASSLGSFAGSKYNEQFF.

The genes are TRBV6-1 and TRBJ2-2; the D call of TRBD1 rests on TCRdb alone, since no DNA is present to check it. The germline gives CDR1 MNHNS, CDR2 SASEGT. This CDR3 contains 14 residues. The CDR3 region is CATTYRAGAGELFF.

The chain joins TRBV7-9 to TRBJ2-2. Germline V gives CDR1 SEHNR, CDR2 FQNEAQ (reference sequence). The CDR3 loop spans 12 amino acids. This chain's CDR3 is CASRVMAGELFF.

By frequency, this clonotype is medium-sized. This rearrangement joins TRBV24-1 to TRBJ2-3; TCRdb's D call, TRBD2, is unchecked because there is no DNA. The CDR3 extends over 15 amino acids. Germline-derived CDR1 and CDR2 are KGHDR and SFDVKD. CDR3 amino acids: CATSDRGLSTDTQYF.

This CDR3 is CASSPSTSGGNEQFF. This chain joins TRBV18 and TRBJ2-1; no DNA is available, so the TRBD1 call from TCRdb remains unchecked. Germline V gene data show CDR1 as KGHSH and CDR2 as LQKENI. The CDR3 runs 15 residues.

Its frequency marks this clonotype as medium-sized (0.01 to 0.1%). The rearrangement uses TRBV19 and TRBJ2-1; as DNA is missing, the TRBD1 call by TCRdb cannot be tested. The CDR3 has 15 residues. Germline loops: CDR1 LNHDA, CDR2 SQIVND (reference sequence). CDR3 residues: CASSFRGMGGNEQFF.

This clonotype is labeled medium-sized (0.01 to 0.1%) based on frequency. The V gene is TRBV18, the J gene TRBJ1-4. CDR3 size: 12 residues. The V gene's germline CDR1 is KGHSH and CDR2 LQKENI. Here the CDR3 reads CASSPINEKLFF.

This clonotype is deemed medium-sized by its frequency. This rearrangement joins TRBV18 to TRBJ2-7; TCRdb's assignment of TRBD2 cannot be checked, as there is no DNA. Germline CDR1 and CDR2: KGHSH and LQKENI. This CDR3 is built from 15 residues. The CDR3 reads CASSLGGGHPYEQYF.

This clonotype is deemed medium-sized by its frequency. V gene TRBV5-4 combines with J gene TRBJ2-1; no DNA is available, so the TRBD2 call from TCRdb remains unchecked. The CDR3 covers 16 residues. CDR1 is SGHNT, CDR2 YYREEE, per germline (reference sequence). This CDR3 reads CASSLGGGALSNEQFF.

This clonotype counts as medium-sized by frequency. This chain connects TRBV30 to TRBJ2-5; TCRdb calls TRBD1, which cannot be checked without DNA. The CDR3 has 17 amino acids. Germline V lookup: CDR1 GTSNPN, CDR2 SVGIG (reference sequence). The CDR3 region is CACISGQGFISKETQYF.

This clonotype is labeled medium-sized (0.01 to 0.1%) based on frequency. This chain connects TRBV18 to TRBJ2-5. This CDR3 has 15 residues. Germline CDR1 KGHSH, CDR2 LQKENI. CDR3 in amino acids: CASSPTTTNQETQYF.

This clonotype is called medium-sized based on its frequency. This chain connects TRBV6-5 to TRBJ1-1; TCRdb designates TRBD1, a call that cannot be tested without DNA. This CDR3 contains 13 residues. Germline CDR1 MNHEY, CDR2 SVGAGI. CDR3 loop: CASNLGANTEAFF.

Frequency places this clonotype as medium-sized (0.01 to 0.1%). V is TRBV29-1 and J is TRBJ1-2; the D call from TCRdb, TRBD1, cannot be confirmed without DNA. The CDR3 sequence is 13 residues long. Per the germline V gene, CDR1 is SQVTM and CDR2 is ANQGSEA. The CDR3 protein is CSVDKGQGDGYTF.

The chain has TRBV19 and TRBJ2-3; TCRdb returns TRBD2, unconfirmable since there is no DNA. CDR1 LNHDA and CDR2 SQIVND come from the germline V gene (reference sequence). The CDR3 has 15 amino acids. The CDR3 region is CASSGTSGRKDTQYF. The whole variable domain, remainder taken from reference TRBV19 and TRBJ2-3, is DGGITQSPKYLFRKEGQNVTLSCEQNLNHDAMYWYRQDPGQGLRLIYYSQIVNDFQKGDIAEGYSVSREKKESFPLTVTSAQKNPTAFYLCASSGTSGRKDTQYFGPGTRLTVL.

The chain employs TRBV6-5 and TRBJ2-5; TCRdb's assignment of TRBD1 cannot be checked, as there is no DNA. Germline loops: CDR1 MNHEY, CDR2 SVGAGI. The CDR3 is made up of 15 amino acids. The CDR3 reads CASSSQFRQGETQYF.

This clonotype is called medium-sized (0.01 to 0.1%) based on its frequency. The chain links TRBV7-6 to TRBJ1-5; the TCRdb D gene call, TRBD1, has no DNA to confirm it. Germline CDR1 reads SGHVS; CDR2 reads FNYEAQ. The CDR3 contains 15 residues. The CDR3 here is CASSLVAGANQPQHF.

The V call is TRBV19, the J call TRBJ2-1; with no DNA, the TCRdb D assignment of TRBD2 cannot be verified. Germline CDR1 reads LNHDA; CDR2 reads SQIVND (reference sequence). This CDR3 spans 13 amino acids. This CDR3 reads CASSMAGSYKQYF.

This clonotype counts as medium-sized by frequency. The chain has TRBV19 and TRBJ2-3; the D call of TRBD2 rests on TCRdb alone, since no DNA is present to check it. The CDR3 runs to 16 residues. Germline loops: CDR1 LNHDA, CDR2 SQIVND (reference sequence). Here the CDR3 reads CASSIGGGGWTDTQYF.

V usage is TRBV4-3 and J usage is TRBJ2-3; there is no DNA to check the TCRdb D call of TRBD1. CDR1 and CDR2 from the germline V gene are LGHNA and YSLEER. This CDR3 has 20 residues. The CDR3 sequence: CASSQDLVPTTGTSTDTQYF.

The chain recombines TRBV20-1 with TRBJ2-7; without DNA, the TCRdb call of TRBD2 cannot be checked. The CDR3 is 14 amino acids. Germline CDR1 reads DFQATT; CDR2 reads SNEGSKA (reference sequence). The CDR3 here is CSARVTGGTYEQYF.

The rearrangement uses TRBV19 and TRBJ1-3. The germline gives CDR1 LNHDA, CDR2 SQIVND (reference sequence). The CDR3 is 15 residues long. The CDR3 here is CASRMGTSAGNTIYF.